This entry is about one TCR beta chain. Its antigen is currently unknown. The ends were cut back, 7 bases at V and 5 bases at J, with 14 bases in the middle. Germline lookup yields CDR1 SEHNR and CDR2 FQNEAQ (reference sequence). CDR3 length: 13 amino acids. The data originate from a study of response to subunit inactivated influenza vaccine. Study findings and constraints: The authors proposed limited new T cell recruitment per seasonal influenza vaccination.

One entry per CDR3 protein, called by TCRdb with MiXCR from the RT-PCR reads. Of around 540,000 distinct CDR3 sequences detected, approximately 12% appear once; the ten largest clones hold more than 8.5%. This sequence originates from a man aged 50 or older who received an inactivated influenza vaccine. The J gene is TRBJ2-5, the V gene TRBV7-9; D is perhaps TRBD1 or TRBD2 (5 bases each). The sample consisted of PBMCs from blood, taken on the day of vaccination. The chain's CDR3 is CASTVQGTETQYF. The CDR3, as DNA: TGTGCCAGCACCGTACAAGGGACGGAGACCCAGTACTTC.